This T cell receptor beta chain originates from a study of blood T cell repertoires in COVID-19. Study context: Samples of COVID-19 (acute and convalescent) were obtained from the United States, Italy and Spain. PBMCs, B-cell-depleted T cells, or T cells were the source of the cDNA or gDNA that made up the material.

V lost 4 bases to trimming and J lost 5 bases; unmatched junction nucleotides: 7. CDR1 is SQVTM, CDR2 ANQGSEA, per germline. This CDR3 is built from 13 residues. Under the authors' procedure: Amplification from reference gene primers served as the basis for estimated nucleated cell counts. The data were produced by immunoSEQ multiplex PCR, yet TCRdb's version contains in-frame clones alone and is incomplete. The DNA was the basis for D and trimming; V, J and clone size are from that table. Altogether roughly 87,000 clones are present, about 91% being singletons, with the ten largest covering 0.47%. The J gene is TRBJ2-5, the V gene TRBV29-1, with 7 bases fitting TRBD2. The source material was peripheral blood. The TCR comes from a man in his 60s with acute or convalescent COVID-19. The CDR3 DNA follows: TGCAGCGTTGGGAGGACTAGTGCGGAGACCCAGTACTTC. Amino acid sequence: CSVGRTSAETQYF.